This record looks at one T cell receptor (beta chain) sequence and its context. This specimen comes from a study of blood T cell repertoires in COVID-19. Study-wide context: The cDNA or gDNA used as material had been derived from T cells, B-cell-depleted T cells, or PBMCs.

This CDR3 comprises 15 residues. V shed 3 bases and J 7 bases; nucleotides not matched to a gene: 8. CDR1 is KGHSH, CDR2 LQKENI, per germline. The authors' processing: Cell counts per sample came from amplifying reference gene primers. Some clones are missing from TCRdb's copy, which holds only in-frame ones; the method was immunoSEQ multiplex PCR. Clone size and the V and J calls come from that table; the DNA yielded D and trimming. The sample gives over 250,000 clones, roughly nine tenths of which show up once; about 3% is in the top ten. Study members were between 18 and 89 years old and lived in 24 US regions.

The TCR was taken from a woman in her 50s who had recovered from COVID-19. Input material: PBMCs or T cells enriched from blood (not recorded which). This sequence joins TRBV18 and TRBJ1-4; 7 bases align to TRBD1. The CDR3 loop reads CASSPDRVGVEKLFF. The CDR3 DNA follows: TGTGCCAGCTCACCCGACAGGGTAGGAGTTGAAAAACTGTTTTTT.